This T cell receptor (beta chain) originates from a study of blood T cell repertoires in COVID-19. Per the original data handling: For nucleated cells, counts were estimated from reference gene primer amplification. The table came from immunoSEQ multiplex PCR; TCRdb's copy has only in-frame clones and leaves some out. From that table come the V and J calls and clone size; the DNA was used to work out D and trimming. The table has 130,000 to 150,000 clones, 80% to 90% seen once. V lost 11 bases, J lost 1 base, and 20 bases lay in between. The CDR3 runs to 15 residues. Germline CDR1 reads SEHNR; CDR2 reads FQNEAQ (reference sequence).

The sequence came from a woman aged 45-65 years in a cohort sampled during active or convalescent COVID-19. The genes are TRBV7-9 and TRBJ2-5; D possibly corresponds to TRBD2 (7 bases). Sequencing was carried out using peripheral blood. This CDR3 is CALNQGLAAQETQYF. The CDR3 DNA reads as TGTGCCTTAAACCAGGGGCTAGCGGCCCAAGAGACCCAGTACTTC.